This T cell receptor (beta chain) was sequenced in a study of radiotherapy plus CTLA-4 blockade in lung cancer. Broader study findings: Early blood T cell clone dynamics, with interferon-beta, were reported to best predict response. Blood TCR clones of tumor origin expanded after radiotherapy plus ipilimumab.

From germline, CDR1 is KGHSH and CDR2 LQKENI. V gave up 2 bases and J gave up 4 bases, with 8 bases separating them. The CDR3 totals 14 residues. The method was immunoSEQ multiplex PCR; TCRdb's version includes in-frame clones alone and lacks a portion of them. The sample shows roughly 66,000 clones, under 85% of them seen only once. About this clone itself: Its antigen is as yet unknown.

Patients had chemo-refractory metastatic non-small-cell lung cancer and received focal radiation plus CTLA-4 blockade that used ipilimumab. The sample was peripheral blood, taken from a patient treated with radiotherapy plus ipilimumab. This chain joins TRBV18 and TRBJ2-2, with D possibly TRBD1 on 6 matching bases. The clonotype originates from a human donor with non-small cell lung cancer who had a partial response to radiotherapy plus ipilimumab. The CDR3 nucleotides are TGTGCCAGCTCACCAGGACAGTCCACCGGGGAGCTGTTTTTT. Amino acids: CASSPGQSTGELFF.